The clone carrying this T cell receptor (beta chain) was picked up one time. The junction had 2 bases not matched to a gene; V was cut back by 4 bases and J by 4 bases. Germline assignment: CDR1 SGHRS and CDR2 YFSETQ. The CDR3 runs 13 residues. This sample is part of a study of blood T cell repertoires in COVID-19. As processed by the authors: Estimates of nucleated cell counts were drawn from the amplification of reference gene primers. The table came from immunoSEQ multiplex PCR; TCRdb's copy has only in-frame clones and leaves some out. Clone size and the V and J calls come from that table; the DNA yielded D and trimming. The sample includes 15,000 or so clones, about 90% seen only once; the top ten take roughly 17%.

The V call is TRBV5-1, the J call TRBJ2-5, with TRBD1 matching over 9 bases. The receptor was isolated from a human donor in a cohort sampled during active COVID-19. The sequencing input was peripheral blood. In DNA, the CDR3 is TGCGCCAGCAGCCGGGGACAGGGAGAGACCCAGTACTTC. It translates to CASSRGQGETQYF.